This T cell receptor (beta chain) came from a study of T-cell reconstitution after alpha-beta-depleted transplantation in children (dated by TCRdb to the mid-2010s). Context from the whole study: Using TCR repertoire profiling, the study followed T-cell immune reconstitution in a quantitative way in children after TCRalphabeta/CD19-depleted allogeneic hematopoietic cell transplantation. Overall results and qualifications from the work: The frequencies of hyperexpanded clones fell over the following months, and after one year, T-cell counts and TCRbeta diversity were mostly attributed to newly produced T cells. The apparently early recovery of alphabetaT-cell counts about two months after transplant reportedly depended on only several hundred rapidly expanded clones that came from non-depleted graft cells. In some patients, high TCRbeta diversity at day 60 was attributed to recipient T cells and intrathymic progenitors that had survived conditioning.

The CDR3 runs 12 residues from the cysteine to the phenylalanine. Of the read, only the CDR3 DNA is kept; its 36 bases are in frame from base 1. Deletion took 6 bases off V and 1 base off J, with a span of 10 bases between the germline ends. Based on the germline V gene (reference sequence), the CDR1 and CDR2 sequences are DFQATT and SNEGSKA. Taken with the paper, the label for treatment or condition translates to: allogeneic hematopoietic cell transplantation with graft depleted of TCRalphabeta T cells and CD19 B cells. Transplant recipients were children who received TCRalphabeta/CD19-depleted allogeneic hematopoietic cell grafts. The library was produced with PCR. The reads were generated on an Illumina HiSeq 2500. TCR library preparation used molecular barcoding, with unique molecular identifiers applied to normalize quantification of the TCRbeta repertoire. TCRdb passed the public sequencing reads through fastp at Q25 and MiXCR, retaining productive beta sequences. Duplicate CDR3 protein sequences are folded into a single record with the most common DNA and genes. Across this sample there are hundreds of thousands of distinct CDR3 sequences, with 10% to 13% seen only once. Clones ranked in the top ten supply about 2.1% of the sample.

This clonotype was counted ten times or more. The antigen it recognizes is unknown. The record has no base qualities; no much larger clone is one base away. In this chain, TRBV20-1 is recombined with TRBJ2-7; no D gene call is confident. The sequences come from PBMCs, collected before TCRalphabeta/CD19-depleted stem cell transplant. This TCR came from a child aged 2-15 years with inherited bone marrow failure, due to receive a stem cell transplant. The CDR3 region: CSANRQSYEQYF. The DNA sequence reads TGCAGTGCAAACCGGCAGTCCTACGAGCAGTACTTC.